The source of this T cell receptor beta chain is a study of tumor-infiltrating lymphocytes in localized non-small cell lung cancer (dated by TCRdb to about 2021). With regard to the full study: The cohort included patients whose samples were collected after neoadjuvant chemotherapy, as well as both smokers and never-smokers and several histologies. Each patient provided resected tumor tissue plus uninvolved lung tissue from the same patient, with the uninvolved lung tissue described as non-adjacent to the tumor. Flow cytometry, multiplex immunofluorescence, RNA-seq, exome sequencing and proteomics were applied to the same patients as TCR sequencing, which was one of several integrated assays. The overall ICON cohort comprised 150 or so surgical patients with localized non-small cell lung cancer whose tumors were resected. A total of some 55 patients were part of the paired comparison of immunoSEQ T-cell fraction between tumor and uninvolved lung. Here is what the overall study found, with its caveats: Different pieces of the same tissue were used for different assays, so technical variation could not be separated from intratumor heterogeneity. No association of tumor T-cell fraction from TCR sequencing with recurrence-free survival was found (p = 0.61). No difference in TCR-derived T-cell fraction was observed between the flow cytometry-defined immunotypes IM1 (good prognosis) and IM2 (poor prognosis). In line with immunofluorescence CD3 counts, TCRbeta sequencing supported higher T cell infiltration in tumors compared with uninvolved lung tissue. Assay coverage differed among patients according to how much tissue was available, so only a subset of the cohort had TCR sequencing.

A remark on this clone: Its antigen target is currently unknown. Within one base of it there is no much larger clone, and no base qualities were kept.

The CDR3 runs 17 residues from the cysteine to the phenylalanine. Only the CDR3 portion is preserved as DNA: 51 bases, with reading frame beginning at the first base. The CDR1 and CDR2 encoded by the germline V gene are SGHRS and YFSETQ. V trim: 3 bases; J trim: 2 bases; unmatched bases: 12. The T-cell fraction in tumor and uninvolved lung tissue was obtained from TCR sequencing using the immunoSEQ assay. Per the source publication's procedure: For survival analysis, patients were divided into high (upper tertile) and low (lower two tertiles) T-cell fraction groups, which were compared by log-rank test. A signed-rank test was used to test differences in T-cell fraction between paired tumor and uninvolved lung samples. Drawn from immuneACCESS, this table holds only the in-frame rearrangements with V and J called that TCRdb kept. Clones are partly lost; checked studies trace under half to an unresolved V gene and leave the rest unexplained. V, J and clone size are those of that table, while D and trimming were read from the DNA. Across this sample there are approximately 12,000 clones, with around 81% seen only once. Together, the top ten hold 4% to 5% of the sample.

ICON enrollment began in the first half of 2016, and the last patient was enrolled in 2018. Fresh tumor and matched uninvolved tissue for in-depth immune analyses, including TCR sequencing, were collected from a subcohort of some 76 patients. TCR sequencing was performed on DNA isolated from bulk tissue, without cell sorting. The sequencing input was lung tumor tissue. This sequence was found in a human donor with non-small cell lung cancer. The V and J segments used are TRBV5-1 and TRBJ2-5; TRBD2 agrees with 8 junctional bases. CDR3 reads: CASSSGSGGFDQETQYF. The DNA is TGCGCCAGCAGCTCCGGGAGCGGGGGTTTTGATCAAGAGACCCAGTACTTC.